This T cell receptor beta chain stems from a study of cytotoxic CD8 clonotypes in ibrutinib-treated CLL. Study background: The taking of response samples occurred after a median approximately twelve months of treatment, with a range of 6 to 36.

CDR1 SGHVS and CDR2 FQNEAQ come from the germline V gene. The CDR3 extends over 16 amino acids. V was cut by 0 bases and J by 5 bases, with 13 bases left in between. TCRdb's copy holds only in-frame clones and misses some; the assay was immunoSEQ multiplex PCR. The repertoire holds about 140,000 clones, approximately 80% seen once, with roughly 7.2% in the top ten. From cryopreserved PBMCs came about 2 micrograms of genomic DNA used for TCR beta libraries. The V and J genes are TRBV7-8 and TRBJ2-2; D not certain. Sequenced material: PBMCs, taken after 36 months of ibrutinib treatment. The receptor's source is a human donor with chronic lymphocytic leukemia. The CDR3 spells CASSLAPEGITGELFF. CDR3 DNA: TGTGCCAGCAGCTTAGCGCCGGAAGGGATTACCGGGGAGCTGTTTTTT.